Each of the 8 T cell receptor beta chains below was sequenced from the same sample in a study of T cells in tuberculosis. Sorting used thawed, overnight-rested PBMC stained with anti-CD3, a viability dye and GMM-loaded CD1B tetramer. The CD1B tetramers carried C32 glucose monomycolate purified from Rhodococcus equi. Profiling relied on immunoSEQ multiplex PCR, and the TCRdb table lists in-frame clones only, not all of them. The sample consists of 88,000 or so clones, approximately 91% of them appearing once. Sequencing was done on a sample of CD1b-GMM tetramer-negative cells sorted from PBMCs. The receptor set was obtained from an adult woman with latent tuberculosis.

V usage is TRBV10-1 and J usage is TRBJ2-7, with D possibly TRBD2 on 6 matching bases. Germline V lookup: CDR1 WNHNN, CDR2 SYGVQD (reference sequence). This CDR3 is 14 amino acids long. V gave up 2 bases and J gave up 0 bases, with 8 bases separating them. The CDR3 DNA reads TGCGCCAGCAGTGAGGGGAGGAGCTCCTACGAGCAGTACTTC. Translated, it gives CASSEGRSSYEQYF.

The rearrangement joins TRBV19 to TRBJ2-5, with D maybe TRBD2 (6 bases). Germline CDR1 reads LNHDA; CDR2 reads SQIVND (reference sequence). The CDR3 totals 15 residues. Trimming left V 5 bases short and J 0 bases short, with 13 bases between. The CDR3 bases are TGTGCCAGTAGTTTTGGCGGGGCCTACCAAGAGACCCAGTACTTC. Translation gives CASSFGGAYQETQYF. The full variable domain, its missing parts supplied by reference TRBV19 and TRBJ2-5, is DGGITQSPKYLFRKEGQNVTLSCEQNLNHDAMYWYRQDPGQGLRLIYYSQIVNDFQKGDIAEGYSVSREKKESFPLTVTSAQKNPTAFYLCASSFGGAYQETQYFGPGTRLLVL.

J is TRBJ1-3 and V is TRBV6-1, with a weak D call TRBD1 (6 bases). Germline CDR1 MNHNS, CDR2 SASEGT. Trimming left V 2 bases short and J 4 bases short, with 9 bases between. The CDR3 consists of 14 residues. The CDR3 here is CASSEQGTGNTIYF. DNA for the CDR3: TGTGCCAGCAGTGAACAAGGGACAGGAAACACCATATATTTT.

V usage is TRBV13 and J usage is TRBJ2-1, with 8 bases lining up with TRBD1. The CDR3 sequence is 15 residues long. Trimming removed 5 bases from V and 4 bases from J; junction bases left unmatched: 7. Germline V CDR1 and CDR2: PRHDT, FYEKMQ (reference sequence). The CDR3 DNA reads as TGTGCCAGCAGCAATGGACAGGGTTGGTACAATGAGCAGTTCTTC. Encoded protein: CASSNGQGWYNEQFF.

V and J are TRBV10-2 and TRBJ2-1, with 7 bases fitting TRBD2. The V gene's germline CDR1 is WSHSY and CDR2 SAAADI. CDR3 length: 13 amino acids. Trimming removed 8 bases from V and 9 bases from J; junction bases left unmatched: 10. CDR3 DNA sequence: TGCGCCAGCGGGACTACCTTGGGGGGTGAGCAGTTCTTC. Residues: CASGTTLGGEQFF.

This clone was seen more than once but under ten times. The J gene is TRBJ2-3, the V gene TRBV6-6; 11 bases are shared with TRBD2. J lost 1 base, V lost 6 bases, and 3 bases had no gene match. From germline, CDR1 is MNHNY and CDR2 SVGAGI (reference sequence). The CDR3 consists of 15 residues. The CDR3 protein is CASSLTSGGTDTQYF. In DNA, the CDR3 is TGTGCCAGCAGCCTGACTAGCGGGGGCACAGATACGCAGTATTTT.

The chain combines TRBV5-1 with TRBJ2-5; D is unresolved. The CDR3 is 13 amino acids. CDR1 is SGHRS and CDR2 is YFSETQ in the germline V gene. V lost 1 base, J lost 6 bases, and 10 bases lay in between. CDR3 coding DNA: TGCGCCAGCAGCTTGAGAGTCGAAAAGACCCAGTACTTC. Its translation: CASSLRVEKTQYF.

The chain employs TRBV27 and TRBJ2-1, with 9 bases matching TRBD1. The CDR3 spans 12 residues. Looked up from germline, CDR1 is MNHEY and CDR2 is SMNVEV (reference sequence). Unmatched junction bases numbered 7, after V lost 10 bases and J lost 9 bases. The CDR3 DNA reads TGTGCCACCGGGGACAGGGCGGCTGAGCAGTTCTTC. Its translation is CATGDRAAEQFF.